The T cell receptor beta chain under discussion was sequenced for a study of T cells expressing NK-cell markers. On the study more broadly: Underlying the TCR beta repertoires were sorted CD3+CD56+NKG2C+, CD3+CD56+NKG2C- and CD3+CD56-NKG2C+ T cells. With respect to HCMV, most of the eight sequenced donors were seropositive, and one was seronegative. Study conclusions and caveats: Dominant NKG2C+ clonotypes accounted for about 1.0-8% of CD8+ T cells in about 6 donors. Similarly, these clonotypes led the CD3+CD56-NKG2C+ fraction as well in a handful of donors.

The germline V gene encodes CDR1 SQVTM and CDR2 ANQGSEA. This CDR3 has 14 amino acids. As for this clonotype: The antigen remains undetermined.

For each CDR3 protein, TCRdb gives one entry from its re-call of the 5' RACE reads, without DNA. The listing records 250,000 to 300,000 distinct CDR3 sequences. The sequence was collected from a woman aged 18 to 75 in good health. V is TRBV29-1 and J is TRBJ1-4; the D call of TRBD1 rests on TCRdb alone, since no DNA is present to check it. Input material: blood T cells: a sorted CD56 or NKG2C T cell subset, CD4+ or CD8+ T cells, or bulk PBMC T cells (not recorded which). The CDR3 is CSVLGGRGKEKLFF.